This T cell receptor beta chain was identified during a study of T cell repertoires in cytomegalovirus infection. Study details: An indication of both CMV infection and matching HLA type came from public TCR beta signatures.

The CDR3 consists of 19 residues. V lost 0 bases and J lost 1; bases outside the gene matches: 7. CDR1 and CDR2 (germline): SGHRS, YFSETQ. This clonotype was observed a handful of times. Its antigen is not known. Each CDR3 protein is one row after TCRdb ran MiXCR on the reads. The repertoire holds around 130,000 distinct CDR3 sequences, with roughly 9% as singletons. Findings of the study overall: It was HLA-C-restricted CMV-specific TCR beta clonotypes that dominated the response ex vivo. Cumulative public TCR beta family frequency identified CMV carriers with the relevant HLA.

The V call is TRBV5-1, the J call TRBJ2-2; 12 bases line up with TRBD1. The receptor was derived from a human donor in good health (CMV status not recorded). Some clones in this sample may be carry-over from other donors' samples. Sequenced material: PBMCs. The CDR3: CASSLVPGTGGLNTGELFF. CDR3 DNA: TGCGCCAGCAGCTTGGTTCCGGGGACAGGGGGCCTGAACACCGGGGAGCTGTTTTTT.